These 32 T cell receptor beta chains were sequenced from one sample in a study of long-term antiretroviral therapy in people with HIV. Researchers report immunoSEQ v3.0 was run at survey level. Repertoires were generated with immunoSEQ multiplex PCR, while TCRdb's copy carries only in-frame clones and drops some. Altogether some 40,000 clones are present, about 94% being singletons, with the ten largest covering less than 2.5%. Sequenced material: unsorted PBMCs, taken roughly 9.4 years after starting antiretroviral therapy. The receptor source for this set is a man aged 30 to 45 with HIV.

The chain employs TRBV5-1 and TRBJ1-2; no firm D call. V dropped 5 bases and J dropped 3 bases, with 26 bases sitting between them. CDR3 size: 18 residues. CDR1 is SGHRS and CDR2 is YFSETQ in the germline V gene. The CDR3 protein is CASRLGVTATVDDYGYTF. The CDR3 DNA reads TGCGCCAGCAGACTAGGAGTTACGGCAACGGTTGATGACTATGGCTACACCTTC.

The chain links TRBV5-6 to TRBJ2-3; 12 positions match TRBD1. CDR3 length equals 19 residues. The V segment lost 4 bases and the J segment 4 bases; nucleotides outside the gene matches: 16. The germline V gene encodes CDR1 SGHDT and CDR2 YYEEEE. This CDR3 is CASSPRPAAGDRGPDTQYF. CDR3 in DNA: TGTGCCAGCAGCCCCCGGCCCGCCGCCGGGGACAGGGGGCCAGATACGCAGTATTTT. Using reference TRBV5-6 and TRBJ2-3 for the parts outside the CDR3, the full variable domain is DAGVTQSPTHLIKTRGQQVTLRCSPKSGHDTVSWYQQALGQGPQFIFQYYEEEERQRGNFPDRFSGHQFPNYSSELNVNALLLGDSALYLCASSPRPAAGDRGPDTQYFGPGTRLTVL.

The V call is TRBV2, the J call TRBJ2-5; TRBD1 might be the D (6 bases). The CDR3 is made up of 14 amino acids. Between the trimmed V and J ends, which lost 6 bases and 5 bases, there was a span of 16 bases. The germline V gene has CDR1 SNHLY and CDR2 FYNNEI. As DNA, the CDR3 is TGTGCCAGCAGCGAGGGACATTCTCCTGAGACCCAGTACTTC. Protein sequence: CASSEGHSPETQYF.

The chain employs TRBV2 and TRBJ1-6, with D possibly TRBD1 on 6 matching bases. Germline CDR1 SNHLY, CDR2 FYNNEI. The V and J ends lost 1 base and 9 bases respectively, with 10 bases between them. The CDR3 contains 14 residues. CDR3 bases: TGTGCCAGCAGTGAAGGGGCAGGGGCTTCACCCCTCCACTTT. It codes for CASSEGAGASPLHF. The whole variable domain, filled in from reference TRBV2 and TRBJ1-6, reads EPEVTQTPSHQVTQMGQEVILRCVPISNHLYFYWYRQILGQKVEFLVSFYNNEISEKSEIFDDQFSVERPDGSNFTLKIRSTKLEDSAMYFCASSEGAGASPLHFGNGTRLTVT.

This clone appeared once. The CDR3 sequence is CASSIDPRETQYF. DNA of the CDR3: TGTGCCAGTAGTATAGACCCGCGAGAGACCCAGTACTTC. The rearrangement uses TRBV19 and TRBJ2-5; D unclear. CDR3 length: 13 amino acids. The germline V and J ends were trimmed by 0 bases and 4 bases, with 6 bases remaining between them. Germline CDR1 and CDR2: LNHDA and SQIVND (reference sequence). The full variable domain, rest sourced from reference TRBV19 and TRBJ2-5, is DGGITQSPKYLFRKEGQNVTLSCEQNLNHDAMYWYRQDPGQGLRLIYYSQIVNDFQKGDIAEGYSVSREKKESFPLTVTSAQKNPTAFYLCASSIDPRETQYFGPGTRLLVL.

V is TRBV7-9 and J is TRBJ1-1; 7 bases match TRBD1. Germline assignment: CDR1 SEHNR and CDR2 FQNEAQ (reference sequence). J lost 10 bases, V lost 4 bases, and 9 bases had no gene match. This CDR3 contains 13 residues. The CDR3 sequence: CASSSEQGVGAFF. Written as DNA, the CDR3 is TGTGCCAGCAGCTCAGAGCAGGGGGTTGGAGCTTTCTTT.

The rearrangement joins TRBV13 to TRBJ2-1; D is uncertain. The CDR3 length is 11 residues. The germline CDR1 and CDR2 sequences are PRHDT and FYEKMQ (reference sequence). Trimming removed 5 bases at V and 7 bases at J, with 6 bases between. The CDR3 loop reads CASSHTNEQFF. Here the CDR3 DNA reads TGTGCCAGCAGCCACACGAATGAGCAGTTCTTC.

The chain links TRBV2 to TRBJ2-7, with 8 bases matching TRBD1. Germline V gene data show CDR1 as SNHLY and CDR2 as FYNNEI. With 7 bases clipped from V and 2 bases from J, the junction kept 7 bases outside the gene matches. The CDR3 contains 14 residues. CDR3: CASKATGATYEQYV. The CDR3 DNA reads as TGTGCCAGCAAAGCGACAGGGGCAACCTACGAGCAGTACGTC.

The chain is built from TRBV11-2 and TRBJ2-7; 11 bases line up with TRBD2. The germline gives CDR1 SGHAT, CDR2 FQNNGV. The length of the CDR3 is 17 residues. J was trimmed by 2 bases and V by 3 bases; bases with no gene match: 9. CDR3 loop: CASSFTSGGRGPYEQYV. The CDR3 region has the DNA TGTGCCAGCAGCTTCACTAGCGGGGGCAGGGGGCCCTACGAGCAGTACGTC.

V gene TRBV30 combines with J gene TRBJ2-7; D is possibly TRBD1 (7 bases). The CDR3 is made up of 14 amino acids. Germline CDR1 is GTSNPN and CDR2 is SVGIG (reference sequence). V lost 2 bases, J lost 6 bases, and 17 bases lay in between. CDR3 residues: CAWSPLDRRGEQYF. CDR3 coding DNA: TGTGCCTGGAGTCCCCTGGACAGGAGGGGCGAGCAGTACTTC.

The V gene is TRBV15, the J gene TRBJ2-5; 7 nucleotides align to TRBD1. V was pared by 1 base and J by 4 bases, with 0 bases of the junction left unmatched. CDR1 and CDR2 from the germline V gene are LNHNV and YYDKDF (reference sequence). The CDR3 has 13 residues. The CDR3 spells CATSRGQGETQYF. In nucleotides, the CDR3 is TGTGCCACCAGCAGAGGACAGGGAGAGACCCAGTACTTC.

The chain carries TRBV10-2 and TRBJ1-1, with unresolved D. The V gene lost 3 bases and the J gene lost 5 bases, with 13 bases spanning the gap. Germline loops: CDR1 WSHSY, CDR2 SAAADI. The CDR3 is made up of 14 amino acids. CDR3 in DNA: TGCGCCAGCAGTGAATTTCCCGGCGATACTGAAGCTTTCTTT. Its protein product is CASSEFPGDTEAFF.

This clone was seen more than once but under ten times. This chain uses TRBV6-4 with TRBJ2-2; no definite D call. CDR3 length: 16 amino acids. Per germline, CDR1 MRHNA and CDR2 SNTAGT. Trimming left V 5 bases short and J 0 bases short, with 13 bases between. CDR3 coding DNA: TGTGCCAGCAGTCCTGCCCACGGGTCGAACACCGGGGAGCTGTTTTTT. This encodes CASSPAHGSNTGELFF.

The chain joins TRBV29-1 to TRBJ2-3; 8 bases match TRBD2. The length of the CDR3 is 15 residues. Trimming at V came to 5 bases and at J to 1 base, leaving 8 bases not matched to a gene. Germline CDR1 reads SQVTM; CDR2 reads ANQGSEA. CDR3 DNA: TGCAGCGTTCGGGGATTTAGCGGGGGCACAGATACGCAGTATTTT. Its translation is CSVRGFSGGTDTQYF.

The chain carries TRBV7-3 and TRBJ1-1, with a possible D match to TRBD1 (6 bases). The V gene lost 5 bases and the J gene lost 3 bases, with 10 bases spanning the gap. The CDR3 runs to 13 residues. The germline gives CDR1 SGHTA, CDR2 FQGTGA. CDR3 sequence reads: CASSPRGDTEAFF. CDR3 bases: TGTGCCAGCAGCCCAAGGGGGGACACTGAAGCTTTCTTT.

The V call is TRBV7-3, the J call TRBJ2-5; D perhaps matches TRBD2 (7 bases). Germline V gene sequence: CDR1 SGHTA, CDR2 FQGTGA. The germline V and J ends were trimmed by 5 bases and 9 bases, with 16 bases remaining between them. This CDR3 is 13 amino acids long. Written as DNA, the CDR3 is TGTGCCAGCAGCCCCCCGGGCGGGGGCCCCCAGTACTTC. It encodes CASSPPGGGPQYF.

The chain uses TRBV5-5 and TRBJ1-2; 10 bases match TRBD1. With V trimmed by 3 bases and J by 5 bases, 4 bases remained unmatched. CDR1 SGHKS and CDR2 YYEKEE come from the germline V gene (reference sequence). The CDR3 totals 14 residues. The CDR3 region has the DNA TGTGCCAGCAGCTCCGGGACAGGGGTTTATGGCTACACCTTC. Its translation is CASSSGTGVYGYTF.

V and J are TRBV29-1 and TRBJ2-7; D possibly corresponds to TRBD2 (6 bases). The CDR3 runs 13 residues. The germline gives CDR1 SQVTM, CDR2 ANQGSEA. V lost 4 bases, J lost 2 bases, and 12 bases lay in between. CDR3 coding DNA: TGCAGCGTTGGGGACTCCGATGCCTACGAGCAGTACTTC. Amino acid sequence: CSVGDSDAYEQYF.

The chain carries TRBV9 and TRBJ2-3; D is uncertain. The CDR3 loop spans 14 amino acids. The germline V gene has CDR1 SGDLS and CDR2 YYNGEE. V lost 1 base, J lost 6 bases, and 12 bases lay in between. In nucleotides, the CDR3 is TGTGCCAGCAGCGTATTGTTAGGTGCGGATACGCAGTATTTT. Encoded protein: CASSVLLGADTQYF.

The chain combines TRBV4-1 with TRBJ1-6; 7 bases are shared with TRBD1. The J segment lost 7 bases and the V segment lost 4 bases, leaving 10 bases of the junction unmatched. The CDR3 has 16 amino acids. Germline V gene sequence: CDR1 MGHRA, CDR2 YSYEKL. The CDR3 reads CASSPLGQRLNSPLHF. The CDR3 nucleotides are TGCGCCAGCAGCCCCCTGGGACAGAGATTGAATTCACCCCTCCACTTT.

The chain uses TRBV19 and TRBJ2-3; a weak D match, TRBD2 (6 bases). Germline V gives CDR1 LNHDA, CDR2 SQIVND (reference sequence). V dropped 1 base and J dropped 4 bases, with 12 bases sitting between them. The CDR3 totals 15 residues. CDR3 DNA sequence: TGTGCCAGTAGTATAGGCGGGACGAGGCCAGATACGCAGTATTTT. This sequence encodes CASSIGGTRPDTQYF.

This chain connects TRBV30 to TRBJ2-2; D not certain. Per germline, CDR1 GTSNPN and CDR2 SVGIG (reference sequence). V dropped 0 bases and J dropped 7 bases, with 3 bases sitting between them. The CDR3 runs 11 residues. CDR3: CAWSVSGELFF. The CDR3 region has the DNA TGTGCCTGGAGTGTCAGCGGGGAGCTGTTTTTT.

This clone was counted a single time. The chain recombines TRBV6-1 with TRBJ2-1; no clear D gene. The germline V and J ends were trimmed by 2 bases and 5 bases, with 10 bases remaining between them. The CDR3 length is 14 residues. The germline V gene has CDR1 MNHNS and CDR2 SASEGT. For the CDR3, the DNA is TGTGCCAGCAGTGAAAGGCGTTGGGACAATGAGCAGTTCTTC. This encodes CASSERRWDNEQFF.

The chain combines TRBV4-1 with TRBJ1-1; D call uncertain. Trimming cost V 4 bases and J 0 bases, with 6 bases left between them. CDR3 length: 13 residues. CDR1 MGHRA and CDR2 YSYEKL come from the germline V gene. CDR3 loop: CASSLTLNTEAFF. The CDR3, as DNA: TGCGCCAGCAGCCTCACATTGAACACTGAAGCTTTCTTT.

The chain employs TRBV10-1 and TRBJ1-6; 10 bases line up with TRBD1. The J segment lost 7 bases and the V segment lost 3 bases, leaving 3 bases of the junction unmatched. Germline values: CDR1 WNHNN, CDR2 SYGVQD (reference sequence). CDR3 length: 15 amino acids. CDR3: CASSDGQGGNSPLHF. The CDR3 bases are TGCGCCAGCAGTGACGGACAGGGGGGCAATTCACCCCTCCACTTT.

V is TRBV11-1 and J is TRBJ2-1, with TRBD2 identical over 8 bases. The CDR3 loop spans 15 amino acids. V lost 1 base to trimming and J lost 7 bases; unmatched junction nucleotides: 6. Per the germline V gene, CDR1 is SGHAT and CDR2 is FQDESV (reference sequence). Here the CDR3 DNA reads TGTGCCAGCAGCTTAGAGCGCGGGGGGTGGAATGAGCAGTTCTTC. This sequence encodes CASSLERGGWNEQFF.

This chain uses TRBV11-1 with TRBJ2-7; 9 bases agree with TRBD1. V lost 5 bases and J lost 0; bases outside the gene matches: 8. The germline CDR1 and CDR2 sequences are SGHAT and FQDESV (reference sequence). CDR3 length: 16 residues. The CDR3 loop reads CASSRTGGLSSYEQYF. The DNA for the CDR3 is TGTGCCAGCAGCCGAACAGGGGGCCTGAGCTCCTACGAGCAGTACTTC. Filled out from reference TRBV11-1 and TRBJ2-7, the complete variable domain reads EAEVAQSPRYKITEKSQAVAFWCDPISGHATLYWYRQILGQGPELLVQFQDESVVDDSQLPKDRFSAERLKGVDSTLKIQPAELGDSAMYLCASSRTGGLSSYEQYFGPGTRLTVT.

This clone was detected a few times. The rearrangement links TRBV5-4 to TRBJ2-2; 10 bases fit TRBD2. The CDR3 sequence is 16 residues long. Germline CDR1 reads SGHNT; CDR2 reads YYREEE (reference sequence). The V segment lost 3 bases and the J segment 1 base; nucleotides outside the gene matches: 3. The CDR3 sequence is CASSWVAGGNTGELFF. Written as DNA, the CDR3 is TGTGCCAGCAGCTGGGTAGCGGGGGGGAACACCGGGGAGCTGTTTTTT.

V gene TRBV5-6 combines with J gene TRBJ1-2; TRBD1 is a possible D gene (6 bases). Trimming pared 10 bases from V and 4 bases from J, leaving 14 bases between. Germline V CDR1 and CDR2: SGHDT, YYEEEE. The CDR3 spans 12 residues. This CDR3 reads CACRGGTYGYTF. The CDR3 DNA reads as TGTGCCTGCCGGGGGGGCACCTATGGCTACACCTTC.

The J gene is TRBJ1-1, the V gene TRBV27; a weak D match, TRBD1 (5 bases). The germline V gene has CDR1 MNHEY and CDR2 SMNVEV (reference sequence). V dropped 2 bases and J dropped 0 bases, with 13 bases sitting between them. CDR3 size: 16 residues. The CDR3 DNA sequence: TGTGCCAGCAGTTTAGCCGGGACGGGGATGAACACTGAAGCTTTCTTT. Its protein is CASSLAGTGMNTEAFF.

This chain links TRBV11-3 with TRBJ2-5; 7 nucleotides match TRBD1. The CDR3 has 13 residues. V shed 2 bases and J 5 bases; nucleotides not matched to a gene: 2. The germline CDR1 and CDR2 sequences are SGHNT and YENEEA. The CDR3, as DNA: TGTGCCAGCAGCTTATTAGGGGGCGAGACCCAGTACTTC. Translating it yields CASSLLGGETQYF.

Here the CDR3 reads CASSPSTGGFTEAFF. The CDR3, as DNA: TGTGCCAGTAGTCCCTCGACAGGGGGCTTCACTGAAGCTTTCTTT. J is TRBJ1-1 and V is TRBV19; 10 bases are a match to TRBD1. Germline values: CDR1 LNHDA, CDR2 SQIVND (reference sequence). The junction had 7 bases not matched to a gene; V was cut back by 5 bases and J by 4 bases. The length of the CDR3 is 15 residues.